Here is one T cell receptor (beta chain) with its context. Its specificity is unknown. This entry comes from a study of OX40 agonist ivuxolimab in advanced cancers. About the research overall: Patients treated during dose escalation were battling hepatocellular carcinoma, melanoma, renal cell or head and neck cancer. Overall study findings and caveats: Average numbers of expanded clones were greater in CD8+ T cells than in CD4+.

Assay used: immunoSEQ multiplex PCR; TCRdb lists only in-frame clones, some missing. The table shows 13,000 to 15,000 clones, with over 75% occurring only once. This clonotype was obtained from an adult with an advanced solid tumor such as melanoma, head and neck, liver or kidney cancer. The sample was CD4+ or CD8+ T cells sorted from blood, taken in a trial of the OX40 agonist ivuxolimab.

The CDR3 nucleotides are TGTGCCAGCAGCCTCGGTAGTGAGAGCGGCCCCTACAATGAGCAGTTCTTC. It yields the protein CASSLGSESGPYNEQFF. The chain has TRBV7-3 and TRBJ2-1, with D perhaps TRBD2 (5 bases). The germline CDR1 and CDR2 sequences are SGHTA and FQGTGA. V lost 5 bases to trimming and J lost 2 bases, with 19 bases between them. The CDR3 covers 17 residues.